The subject of this entry is one TCR beta chain. No antigen is known for it. Clones were read by immunoSEQ multiplex PCR, and TCRdb kept only the in-frame ones, dropping some. The sample shows some 150,000 clones, roughly 93% of them seen only once. There are 13 residues in the CDR3. The germline V gene has CDR1 MNHEY and CDR2 SVGAGI. V was pared by 6 bases and J by 4 bases, with 5 bases of the junction left unmatched. The sample originates from a study of T cell responses to AZD1222 COVID-19 vaccine. Across the study: Both about-4-week and about-12-week second-dose recipients were combined. Study results and caveats: Once two AZD1222 doses were given, Spike-specific TCR breadth and depth went up.

Material: peripheral blood, obtained on day 0 of AZD1222 vaccination. This clonotype originated in an adult in good health. The chain joins TRBV6-5 to TRBJ1-1, with TRBD1 matching over 7 bases. CDR3 region: CASRLNRGTEAFF. Here the CDR3 DNA reads TGTGCCAGCAGACTTAACAGGGGCACTGAAGCTTTCTTT.